This T cell receptor beta chain was captured by sequencing in a study of Graves' ophthalmopathy and Graves' hyperthyroidism (dated by TCRdb to 2017 to 2018). In the study overall: Peripheral blood was collected before any treatment was given, at the time of initial diagnosis. To tell Graves' ophthalmopathy apart from Graves' hyperthyroidism, and to predict which patients would progress to ophthalmopathy, the study relied on TCR beta repertoire signatures. In total, approximately 130 blood samples were TCR-sequenced: approximately 42 ophthalmopathy, 80 or so hyperthyroidism and about 17 hyperthyroidism-to-ophthalmopathy patients. To explore V-J signatures that distinguish ophthalmopathy from hyperthyroidism, a discovery set of around 100 patients was enrolled, made up of over 40 with ophthalmopathy and 57 with stable hyperthyroidism. For independent validation, a separate cohort was made up of roughly 19 hyperthyroidism patients plus 17 patients who later progressed from hyperthyroidism to ophthalmopathy. In five or six hyperthyroidism patients, T-cell repertoires of thyroid tissue and blood were compared. After sampling, hyperthyroidism patients received methimazole starting at 30 mg daily, and ophthalmopathy patients received high-dose intravenous methylprednisolone. General study outcomes and caveats: Among expanded thyroid clonotypes with frequency above 0.001, most also showed up in blood, which suggests that blood repertoires may reflect the thyroid immune response. In validation, the model predicted ophthalmopathy progression with about 64% sensitivity and approximately 72% specificity; roughly 12 predicted patients were CT-confirmed with GO in a median of 6.5 months. Sample size was not statistically predetermined, and group allocation was not concealed from the investigators. In cross-validation, the 13-signature model distinguished ophthalmopathy from stable hyperthyroidism with approximately 88% sensitivity and about 84% specificity, and in the test set the corresponding values were around 80% and 75%.

This clonotype has more than one count but fewer than ten. Its antigen has not been determined. Base quality data are lacking; no much larger clone is found one base away. Ophthalmopathy patients had moderately to severely active disease, Clinical Activity Score of at least 3, NOSPECS grade of at least 4, and disease duration under 3 months. Patients with other autoimmune diseases, uncontrolled infections, pregnancy or lactation were excluded. Clinical symptoms, serum thyroxine, TRAb, thyroid ultrasound and orbital computed tomography were used for diagnosis. Using Ficoll-Paque density gradient centrifugation, PBMCs were isolated from over 8.5 ml of fresh peripheral blood. Trizol reagent was used to extract the total RNA, and its quality was then checked on an Agilent 2100 Bioanalyzer. For repertoire sequencing, TCR beta CDR3 regions were amplified from RNA transcripts. The first round was an RT-PCR using HTBI primers with the Qiagen OneStep RT-PCR kit, and this first round was followed by a second-round multiplex PCR, then size selection and purification. The libraries underwent paired-end sequencing with 100 bp reads on an Illumina HiSeq2000. The paper's data handling went like this. Reads were processed with SOAPnuke, discarding reads with adapters, uncalled bases, mean Phred below 15, or no exact constant-primer or identifier match. COPE v1.2.5 was used to merge the high-quality paired reads. Clonotypes were defined as unique nucleotide sequences and were aligned to IMGT TRB V, D and J references using MiTCR v1.1. The analysis was limited to V-J combinations with a frequency above 0.0001, which together covered approximately 99% of the repertoires. For each V-J combination, a TCR clonal expansion and chaos score was defined as F50 clonal expansion divided by the chaos observed in the TCRdist matrix. Welch's t-statistics and random forest were used to narrow the features down to around 13 V-J combinations, which were then fed into a naive Bayes classifier. Thyroid-blood repertoire similarity was quantified with the Morisita-Horn index. TCRdb reworked the public reads: Q25 trimming with fastp, MiXCR clone assembly, productive beta chains retained. Each CDR3 protein gets just one entry, which takes the most common genes and DNA from the rows behind it. These V and J calls derive from TCRdb rather than the authors' analysis. For this sample the table gives some 250,000 distinct CDR3 sequences, of which around 42% were detected only once. The ten largest clones capture less than 50% of the sample.

Sequences SNHLY (CDR1) and FYNNEI (CDR2) are obtained from the germline V gene. V trim: 6 bases; J trim: 6 bases; unmatched bases: 4. The CDR3 runs 13 residues from the cysteine to the phenylalanine. The sequence is cut down to CDR3 DNA, 39 bases in frame from base 1. The TCR was taken from an adult man with Graves' ophthalmopathy. Sample: peripheral blood. The rearranged segments are TRBV2 and TRBJ1-4, with 7 central nucleotides matching TRBD1. The DNA sequence is given as TGTGCCAGCAGCGAGACAGGGCATGAAAAACTGTTTTTT. It is translated as CASSETGHEKLFF. The variable domain in full, with residues beyond the CDR3 obtained from the reference TRBV2 and TRBJ1-4 genes, is EPEVTQTPSHQVTQMGQEVILRCVPISNHLYFYWYRQILGQKVEFLVSFYNNEISEKSEIFDDQFSVERPDGSNFTLKIRSTKLEDSAMYFCASSETGHEKLFFGSGTQLSVL.